The rows below give T cell receptor beta chains drawn from one sample of a study of blood T cell repertoires in COVID-19. Sequencing was performed with immunoSEQ multiplex PCR; in TCRdb, only in-frame clones are kept and a portion is missing. The sample lists 86,000 or so clones; roughly 89% were seen once. The sequenced material came from peripheral blood. These receptors originate from a woman aged 45-65 years in a cohort sampled during active COVID-19. The CDR3 runs from the conserved cysteine through the conserved F or W. The D gene is left open where the match is weak. Size is omitted from some rows. Given values are once, few, many or a class for expanded clones.

V	D	size	J	CDR3	DNA
TRBV13	TRBD1	.	TRBJ1-1	CASSYPPGTGAPTEAFF	TGTGCCAGCAGCTACCCCCCCGGGACAGGGGCCCCCACTGAAGCTTTCTTT
TRBV7-6	TRBD1	.	TRBJ1-5	CASSLGTGGRVEQPQHF	TGTGCCAGCAGCCTCGGGACAGGGGGCCGAGTAGAACAGCCCCAGCATTTT
TRBV18	TRBD1	.	TRBJ1-6	CASSPGQSINSPLHF	TGTGCCAGCTCACCGGGACAGAGCATTAATTCACCCCTCCACTTT
TRBV19	.	.	TRBJ2-1	CASSMGGNNEQFF	TGTGCCAGTTCCATGGGAGGTAACAATGAGCAGTTCTTC
TRBV14	.	few	TRBJ2-5	CASSQDPGVKGETQYF	TGTGCCAGCAGCCAGGACCCAGGGGTAAAGGGAGAGACCCAGTACTTC
TRBV29-1	TRBD2	.	TRBJ2-1	CSVAPGLAGHEQFF	TGCAGCGTCGCTCCGGGACTAGCGGGCCATGAGCAGTTCTTC
TRBV27	.	.	TRBJ2-1	CASSFAPRGGSYNEQFF	TGTGCCAGCAGTTTCGCCCCCAGAGGGGGATCCTACAATGAGCAGTTCTTC
TRBV15	TRBD2	.	TRBJ2-4	CATSREMRKREGKNIQYF	TGTGCCACCAGCAGGGAGATGAGGAAGCGGGAGGGTAAAAACATTCAGTACTTC
TRBV4-1	TRBD2	.	TRBJ2-1	CASSQGVIAGARSSYNEQFF	TGCGCCAGCAGCCAGGGGGTAATAGCGGGAGCCCGAAGCTCCTACAATGAGCAGTTCTTC
TRBV4-1	TRBD1	.	TRBJ2-3	CASSQGGPGQGIADTQYF	TGCGCCAGCAGCCAAGGTGGGCCGGGACAGGGTATCGCAGATACGCAGTATTTT
TRBV7-2	.	.	TRBJ2-7	CASSPLRGIRSEQYF	TGTGCCAGCAGCCCCCTTAGAGGCATTAGATCCGAGCAGTACTTC
TRBV27	.	.	TRBJ2-1	CASRSMGAGKREQFF	TGTGCCAGCAGATCTATGGGCGCGGGAAAGAGGGAGCAGTTCTTC
TRBV3-1/TRBV3-2	.	once	TRBJ1-1	CASSQSTPTGKAFF	TGTGCCAGCAGCCAGTCAACCCCAACAGGGAAAGCTTTCTTT
TRBV5-1	TRBD1	.	TRBJ1-2	CASSPDRGSSGYTF	TGCGCCAGCAGCCCGGACAGGGGAAGCTCTGGCTACACCTTC
TRBV19	.	.	TRBJ2-5	CASSRAGFVETQYF	TGTGCCAGTAGTAGAGCAGGGTTTGTGGAGACCCAGTACTTC
TRBV30	TRBD1	.	TRBJ1-2	CAWDRGGWGYTF	TGTGCCTGGGACAGGGGGGGTTGGGGCTACACCTTC
TRBV18	.	few	TRBJ2-2	CASVQGTNTGELFF	TGTGCCAGCGTCCAGGGTACGAACACCGGGGAGCTGTTTTTT
TRBV12-3/TRBV12-4	.	.	TRBJ2-7	CASSLQGLGEQYF	TGTGCCAGCAGTTTGCAGGGTCTGGGGGAGCAGTACTTC
TRBV6-6	TRBD1	.	TRBJ1-5	CASSYQGGRGAQPQHF	TGTGCCAGCAGTTACCAGGGAGGCAGGGGGGCTCAGCCCCAGCATTTT